Described below is a single T cell receptor (beta chain) sequence and its context. Its antigen is unidentified. The data belong to a study of cytomegalovirus exposure and HLA in healthy donors. Study-wide points: Sequencing depth across donors, presence/absence analyses assumed, was roughly uniform.

The PCR made use of 60 Vbeta and 13 Jbeta primers. Libraries were prepared by immunoSEQ multiplex PCR; TCRdb keeps only in-frame clonotypes and omits some of them. This table holds 150,000 to 200,000 clones, over 75% found once. Sequences were obtained from PBMCs. The TCR was taken from a human donor in good health.

CDR3 sequence: CAISESVASGGAKYYNEQFF. The CDR3 bases are TGTGCCATCAGTGAGTCGGTAGCTAGCGGGGGCGCAAAGTACTACAATGAGCAGTTCTTC. V usage is TRBV10-3 and J usage is TRBJ2-1, with TRBD2 identical over 10 bases. The trim removed 0 bases at V and 3 bases at J, leaving 14 bases unmatched. The CDR3 extends over 20 amino acids. The germline V gene encodes CDR1 ENHRY and CDR2 SYGVKD.